One sample yielded the 32 T cell receptor beta chains listed below, sequenced in a study of shared clonotypes between healthy human individuals. Assay: immunoSEQ multiplex PCR; the TCRdb copy retains only in-frame clones and omits some. The sample lists fewer than 200,000 clones; 65% to 70% were seen once. The specimen sequenced was memory CD4+ T cells sorted from blood. The subset: CD45RA-negative fraction. These receptors all stem from a man aged 30-40 years in good health.

The chain is built from TRBV12-5 and TRBJ1-1; no reliable D call. V lost 6 bases and J 4 bases, leaving 9 bases between the germline ends. CDR3 length equals 12 residues. Germline CDR1 LGHNT, CDR2 FRNRAP. DNA of the CDR3: TGTGCTAGTGGCTTCCGTGGCACTGAAGCTTTCTTT. This encodes CASGFRGTEAFF.

In the case of this clone: Possible read error: a much larger clone is one base away. The rearrangement joins TRBV7-8 to TRBJ2-5, with D possibly called TRBD1 or TRBD2 (5 bases each). Germline-derived CDR1 and CDR2 are SGHVS and FQNEAQ. Trimming took off 7 bases at V and 4 bases at J, with 16 bases between the two ends. The CDR3 covers 14 residues. In DNA, the CDR3 is TGTGCCAGCATCGAGAGACGGGACGGAGAGACCCAGTACTTC. Translated, it gives CASIERRDGETQYF.

V is TRBV7-9 and J is TRBJ2-5, with a weak D call TRBD2 (5 bases). Trimming removed 6 bases from V and 5 bases from J, with 13 bases in between. CDR3 length: 13 amino acids. Germline CDR1 SEHNR, CDR2 FQNEAQ (reference sequence). The CDR3 bases are TGTGCCAGCAGAAAAGCGGAGTGGGAGACCCAGTACTTC. Its translation: CASRKAEWETQYF.

This clone was found many times. The chain joins TRBV9 to TRBJ2-1, with 8 bases aligning to TRBD2. CDR3 length: 15 residues. The ends lost 3 bases at V and 3 bases at J; junction bases unmatched: 5. Germline loops: CDR1 SGDLS, CDR2 YYNGEE. The CDR3 reads CASSAIAGFYNEQFF. The CDR3 bases are TGTGCCAGCAGCGCGATAGCGGGATTCTACAATGAGCAGTTCTTC.

This chain connects TRBV2 to TRBJ2-1, with TRBD2 matching 7 bases. CDR1 is SNHLY, CDR2 FYNNEI, per germline. The V segment lost 7 bases and the J segment 1 base; nucleotides outside the gene matches: 7. This CDR3 contains 15 residues. This chain's CDR3 is CASTPLANSYNEQFF. CDR3 nucleotide sequence: TGTGCCAGCACCCCACTAGCGAATTCCTACAATGAGCAGTTCTTC.

The genes are TRBV6-5 and TRBJ2-2; D gene unclear. The CDR3 runs 16 residues. Trimming shortened V by 2 bases and J by 0 bases, and 10 bases separated the two germline ends. Germline CDR1 and CDR2: MNHEY and SVGAGI. CDR3 residues: CASSYVMISNTGELFF. CDR3 nucleotides: TGTGCCAGCAGTTACGTAATGATATCGAACACCGGGGAGCTGTTTTTT.

The chain joins TRBV5-5 to TRBJ2-5; TRBD1 matches at 7 bases. The CDR3 sequence is 14 residues long. Germline trimming cut 4 bases from V and 1 base from J; bases unmatched to any gene: 4. Germline lookup yields CDR1 SGHKS and CDR2 YYEKEE (reference sequence). The CDR3 is CASSRGQPQETQYF. DNA of the CDR3: TGTGCCAGCAGCCGGGGACAGCCCCAAGAGACCCAGTACTTC.

This sequence joins TRBV7-3 and TRBJ2-2; TRBD1 aligns across 7 bases. The germline V gene has CDR1 SGHTA and CDR2 FQGTGA. Unmatched junction bases numbered 14, after V lost 1 base and J lost 9 bases. CDR3 size: 17 residues. CDR3 protein: CASSLIKGAPIFRELFF. CDR3 bases: TGTGCCAGCAGCTTAATAAAGGGGGCACCCATATTTAGGGAGCTGTTTTTT.

The chain links TRBV29-1 to TRBJ2-1; 12 nucleotides line up with TRBD2. The germline V gene encodes CDR1 SQVTM and CDR2 ANQGSEA. This CDR3 is built from 16 residues. V shed 7 bases, J shed 7 bases, and the junction held 14 bases outside the gene matches. The chain's CDR3 is CSAAGLAGGPGNEQFF. The CDR3 DNA follows: TGCAGCGCGGCGGGGCTAGCGGGAGGGCCGGGGAATGAGCAGTTCTTC.

This clone turned up a few times. Other DNA sequences in this specimen translate into the identical CDR3. The rearrangement links TRBV5-1 to TRBJ2-7, with 9 bases identical to TRBD1. Looked up from germline, CDR1 is SGHRS and CDR2 is YFSETQ. There are 14 residues in the CDR3. Unmatched junction bases numbered 3, after V lost 1 base and J lost 4 bases. The CDR3, as DNA: TGCGCCAGCAGCTTGTCGACAGGGGGATACGAGCAGTACTTC. Translating it yields CASSLSTGGYEQYF. The full variable domain, with the rest looked up from reference TRBV5-1 and TRBJ2-7, is KAGVTQTPRYLIKTRGQQVTLSCSPISGHRSVSWYQQTPGQGLQFLFEYFSETQRNKGNFPGRFSGRQFSNSRSEMNVSTLELGDSALYLCASSLSTGGYEQYFGPGTRLTVT.

CDR3 sequence: CASSLPGLASMYF. In DNA form, the CDR3 reads TGCGCCAGCAGCCTCCCGGGACTAGCGTCTATGTACTTC. The chain links TRBV5-1 to TRBJ2-7, with 10 positions matching TRBD2. From germline, CDR1 is SGHRS and CDR2 YFSETQ. Unmatched junction bases numbered 10, after V lost 4 bases and J lost 12 bases. The CDR3 has 13 residues.

The chain is built from TRBV7-8 and TRBJ2-1; tentatively, D is TRBD2 (5 bases). Deletions cut 1 base from V and 2 bases from J, with 12 bases between. CDR3 length: 16 residues. CDR1 SGHVS and CDR2 FQNEAQ come from the germline V gene. The CDR3 coding sequence is TGTGCCAGCAGCTTAGGGTCCGGGATTACCTACAATGAGCAGTTCTTC. It codes for CASSLGSGITYNEQFF.

This clone was seen a handful of times. Within the sample, other DNA sequences also encode this same CDR3. The V call is TRBV27, the J call TRBJ2-5; D gene uncertain. The CDR3 runs 11 residues. The V gene lost 2 bases and the J gene lost 4 bases, with 2 bases spanning the gap. In germline, CDR1 is MNHEY, CDR2 SMNVEV (reference sequence). In DNA form, the CDR3 reads TGTGCCAGCAGTTTAGGAGAGACCCAGTACTTC. It codes for CASSLGETQYF.

The chain uses TRBV7-6 and TRBJ2-6; 7 bases match TRBD1. The CDR3 is 14 residues long. V was pared by 8 bases and J by 0 bases, with 1 base of the junction left unmatched. Germline V gene sequence: CDR1 SGHVS, CDR2 FNYEAQ. CDR3 in amino acids: CASAGGSGANVLTF. As DNA, the CDR3 is TGTGCCAGCGCAGGGGGCTCTGGGGCCAACGTCCTGACTTTC.

The chain links TRBV5-1 to TRBJ2-2; D may correspond to TRBD1 or TRBD2 (7 bases each). Germline loops: CDR1 SGHRS, CDR2 YFSETQ. V lost 4 bases and J lost 3, with 16 bases in between. There are 16 residues in the CDR3. CDR3 sequence: CASSPRAGGDTGELFF. Written as DNA, the CDR3 is TGCGCCAGCAGCCCCCGGGCAGGGGGGGACACCGGGGAGCTGTTTTTT.

The gene calls are TRBV19 and TRBJ2-1; D possibly corresponds to TRBD1 (5 bases). This CDR3 spans 14 amino acids. Germline-derived CDR1 and CDR2 are LNHDA and SQIVND (reference sequence). V lost 7 bases and J 6 bases, leaving 16 bases between the germline ends. The CDR3 nucleotides are TGTGCCAGTAAGGACATTACATCCCCCAATGAGCAGTTCTTC. It translates to CASKDITSPNEQFF.

The chain couples TRBV10-3 to TRBJ1-4; D is possibly TRBD1 (5 bases). V shed 7 bases and J shed 2 bases, with 11 bases lying between them. Germline-derived CDR1 and CDR2 are ENHRY and SYGVKD. The CDR3 spans 14 residues. CDR3 in amino acids: CAIKSGTTNEKLFF. The CDR3 DNA is TGTGCCATCAAGTCTGGGACCACTAATGAAAAACTGTTTTTT.

The gene calls are TRBV5-1 and TRBJ2-1; 8 bases match TRBD2. The V and J ends lost 5 bases and 10 bases, in that order; junction bases with no gene match: 11. Germline V lookup: CDR1 SGHRS, CDR2 YFSETQ. This CDR3 is 14 amino acids long. This chain's CDR3 is CASSSISGSLEQFF. CDR3 nucleotides: TGCGCCAGCAGTTCAATAAGCGGGAGTTTGGAGCAGTTCTTC.

The rearrangement links TRBV4-1 to TRBJ1-5; D not resolved. Trimming took 1 base from V and 7 from J, leaving 11 bases between them. CDR1 MGHRA and CDR2 YSYEKL come from the germline V gene. The CDR3 extends over 14 amino acids. For the CDR3, the DNA is TGCGCCAGCAGCCAAGGGCAATACCAACAGCCCCAGCATTTT. This translates into CASSQGQYQQPQHF.

The genes are TRBV7-9 and TRBJ2-1; 12 positions agree with TRBD2. J was trimmed by 7 bases and V by 4 bases; bases with no gene match: 5. Germline CDR1 reads SEHNR; CDR2 reads FQNEAQ (reference sequence). The CDR3 extends over 15 amino acids. CDR3 DNA: TGTGCCAGCAGCTCGCTAGCGGGAGGGAGGAATGAGCAGTTCTTC. Protein sequence: CASSSLAGGRNEQFF.

The rearrangement uses TRBV11-2 and TRBJ2-7; 11 positions agree with TRBD1. The CDR3 has 18 amino acids. After removal of 5 bases from V and 3 bases from J, the junction contained 15 bases not matched to a gene. The V gene's germline CDR1 is SGHAT and CDR2 FQNNGV. This CDR3 reads CASSRSWDRGFGGYEQYF. The DNA for the CDR3 is TGTGCCAGCAGCCGCTCTTGGGACAGGGGGTTCGGAGGCTACGAGCAGTACTTC.

The genes are TRBV6-5 and TRBJ2-2; a weak D match, TRBD2 (6 bases). Trimming pared 2 bases from V and 4 bases from J, leaving 8 bases between. The CDR3 is 14 amino acids. CDR1 MNHEY and CDR2 SVGAGI come from the germline V gene. The CDR3, as DNA: TGTGCCAGCAGTTACGGGGGAGGCACCGGGGAGCTGTTTTTT. The encoded protein is CASSYGGGTGELFF.

V usage is TRBV7-2 and J usage is TRBJ2-7; weak D call: TRBD1 (5 bases). The CDR3 runs to 14 residues. The V and J ends lost 2 bases and 4 bases respectively, with 12 bases between them. CDR1 is SGHTA, CDR2 FQGNSA, per germline. The CDR3 spells CASSLFAGMYEQYF. The CDR3 bases are TGTGCCAGCAGCTTATTTGCAGGGATGTACGAGCAGTACTTC.

This clone was counted only a few times. This chain uses TRBV25-1 with TRBJ2-1, with 7 nucleotides matching TRBD1. The CDR3 extends over 17 amino acids. Germline values: CDR1 MGHDK, CDR2 SYGVNS. With V trimmed by 2 bases and J by 7 bases, 14 bases remained unmatched. The DNA for the CDR3 is TGTGCCAGCAGTGAACCGTTGACAGGGTTCCCCCTAAATGAGCAGTTCTTC. Protein sequence: CASSEPLTGFPLNEQFF.

There are a few counts of this clone. The genes are TRBV4-3 and TRBJ2-1, with 9 positions matching TRBD2. The ends lost 1 base at V and 0 bases at J; junction bases unmatched: 13. The germline CDR1 and CDR2 sequences are LGHNA and YSLEER. The CDR3 extends over 20 amino acids. CDR3 sequence: CASSQVLSGSVSSSYNEQFF. The CDR3 nucleotides are TGCGCCAGCAGCCAAGTCCTTAGCGGGAGCGTCTCAAGCTCCTACAATGAGCAGTTCTTC.

The chain uses TRBV28 and TRBJ1-1, with no clear D. V was shortened by 2 bases and J by 7 bases, with 11 bases between the two germline ends. Germline assignment: CDR1 MDHEN and CDR2 SYDVKM. CDR3 size: 13 residues. CDR3 sequence reads: CASSLSAGFEAFF. The CDR3 DNA reads TGTGCCAGCAGTTTAAGCGCGGGGTTTGAAGCTTTCTTT.

This sequence joins TRBV9 and TRBJ2-7; 7 nucleotides match TRBD2. The junction had 6 bases not matched to a gene; V was cut back by 0 bases and J by 3 bases. CDR1 SGDLS and CDR2 YYNGEE come from the germline V gene. The CDR3 runs to 15 residues. CDR3 coding DNA: TGTGCCAGCAGCGTAGGGACTAGTAGTAACTACGAGCAGTACTTC. Its protein is CASSVGTSSNYEQYF.

The CDR3 DNA reads TGTGCCAGCAGCTTAGAGGGGTCCGAAGCTTTCTTT. It specifies CASSLEGSEAFF. The rearrangement links TRBV7-6 to TRBJ1-1, with D possibly matching TRBD1 (5 bases). The CDR3 runs to 12 residues. The germline V gene has CDR1 SGHVS and CDR2 FNYEAQ. The V end was cut by 1 base, the J end by 8 bases, with 8 bases between.

The CDR3 spells CASSLNLNNPIDTQYF. DNA of the CDR3: TGCGCCAGCAGCTTGAACTTAAATAACCCCATAGATACGCAGTATTTT. The chain links TRBV5-1 to TRBJ2-3, with no clear D. V lost 1 base to trimming and J lost 5 bases, with 17 bases between them. Germline-derived CDR1 and CDR2 are SGHRS and YFSETQ. This CDR3 is 16 amino acids long.

The chain couples TRBV11-2 to TRBJ2-5, with D unclear. Trimming pared 5 bases from V and 7 bases from J, leaving 11 bases between. The CDR3 runs to 12 residues. Germline V gene data show CDR1 as SGHAT and CDR2 as FQNNGV. In DNA form, the CDR3 reads TGTGCCAGCAGCCCTAGTTTCGTGACCCAGTACTTC. Translation gives CASSPSFVTQYF.

This clone has at least ten counts. The V and J genes are TRBV28 and TRBJ2-3; 11 bases map to TRBD2. Germline V gene sequence: CDR1 MDHEN, CDR2 SYDVKM. V shed 3 bases and J 5 bases; nucleotides not matched to a gene: 7. The CDR3 has 16 residues. CDR3 coding DNA: TGTGCCAGCAGTTTTCCTAGCGGGAGGTCTGAAGATACGCAGTATTTT. Translating it yields CASSFPSGRSEDTQYF.

This clone has ten or more counts. J is TRBJ2-1 and V is TRBV15; possible D gene TRBD2, 5 bases. CDR1 is LNHNV, CDR2 YYDKDF, per germline (reference sequence). V lost 1 base, J lost 7 bases, and 11 bases lay in between. CDR3 length: 14 amino acids. The CDR3 coding sequence is TGTGCCACCAGCAGAGTGGCCCGCGGGAATGAGCAGTTCTTC. It encodes CATSRVARGNEQFF.